This T cell receptor (beta chain) was profiled in a study of Graves' ophthalmopathy and Graves' hyperthyroidism. The study's findings and limits: The majority of expanded thyroid clonotypes above 0.001 frequency also occurred in blood.

Germline CDR1 is SGHVS and CDR2 is FQNEAQ. With 1 base clipped from V and 7 bases from J, the junction kept 9 bases outside the gene matches. The CDR3 sequence is 15 residues long. This clonotype showed up many times. The antigen is not known. RNA transcripts provided the template for amplifying TCR beta CDR3 regions. In the first round, RT-PCR was carried out with HTBI primers, and a multiplex PCR formed the second round. TCRdb re-analysed the multiplex PCR reads in MiXCR, keeping a single row per CDR3 protein. The table shows 600,000 to 700,000 distinct CDR3 sequences, with about 41% occurring only once.

The clonotype comes from an adult man with Graves' ophthalmopathy. The chain carries TRBV7-8 and TRBJ1-1; 7 bases align to TRBD1. The material sequenced was peripheral blood. In DNA form, the CDR3 reads TGTGCCAGCAGCTTAGGGAGCAGGGGGACCCTTGAAGCTTTCTTT. Translation: CASSLGSRGTLEAFF.